One and the same sample provided the 5 T cell receptor beta chains below, sequenced in a study of graft-versus-host responses after intestinal transplantation. Repertoires were generated with immunoSEQ multiplex PCR, while TCRdb's copy carries only in-frame clones and drops some. The sample shows roughly 97,000 clones, approximately 90% of them seen only once. The material was PBMCs, obtained roughly 68 weeks after intestinal transplant. Receptors originate from a human patient who received an intestinal transplant, so some T cells may come from the graft donor.

The chain recombines TRBV6-4 with TRBJ2-6; the match to TRBD2 covers 9 bases. V dropped 4 bases and J dropped 4; count of bases not matched to a gene: 5. CDR3 length equals 16 residues. Germline CDR1 and CDR2: MRHNA and SNTAGT. This CDR3 is CASSASGESGANVLTF. The CDR3 DNA sequence: TGTGCCAGCAGTGCTAGCGGGGAATCGGGGGCCAACGTCCTGACTTTC.

J is TRBJ2-2 and V is TRBV10-3; possibly TRBD1 or TRBD2 for D (6 bases each). CDR1 is ENHRY and CDR2 is SYGVKD in the germline V gene. The CDR3 is 15 residues long. V shed 2 bases and J shed 4 bases, with 11 bases lying between them. The CDR3: CAISEEGGSTGELFF. The CDR3 DNA follows: TGTGCCATCAGTGAGGAAGGGGGGTCCACCGGGGAGCTGTTTTTT.

The rearrangement uses TRBV7-8 and TRBJ1-5, with D tentatively TRBD1 (5 bases). Germline-derived CDR1 and CDR2 are SGHVS and FQNEAQ. Trimming removed 4 bases at V and 0 bases at J, with 10 bases between. The length of the CDR3 is 15 residues. The CDR3 protein is CASSSQGDSNQPQHF. The CDR3 DNA reads TGTGCCAGCAGCTCCCAAGGGGATAGCAATCAGCCCCAGCATTTT.

This chain uses TRBV19 with TRBJ1-1; D might be TRBD1 (5 bases). CDR1 is LNHDA and CDR2 is SQIVND in the germline V gene (reference sequence). The length of the CDR3 is 14 residues. The V gene lost 4 bases and the J gene lost 8 bases, with 17 bases spanning the gap. The CDR3: CASSRAPGPGEAFF. As DNA, the CDR3 is TGTGCCAGTAGTAGGGCCCCGGGACCAGGGGAAGCTTTCTTT.

The rearrangement uses TRBV6-6 and TRBJ1-1, with a tentative D call TRBD1 (6 bases). V dropped 2 bases and J dropped 2 bases, with 15 bases sitting between them. The CDR3 consists of 16 residues. CDR1 is MNHNY, CDR2 SVGAGI, per germline (reference sequence). CDR3 sequence: CASSYGRGGRNTEAFF. DNA of the CDR3: TGTGCCAGCAGTTACGGGAGGGGGGGGCGAAACACTGAAGCTTTCTTT.